Below are 30 T cell receptor beta chains sequenced from a single sample in a study of blood T cell repertoires in COVID-19. Produced via immunoSEQ multiplex PCR; TCRdb's table is partial and in-frame only. The sample contains more than 50,000 clones, 85% to 95% of which appear only once. What was sequenced was peripheral blood. These receptors all stem from a human donor in a cohort sampled during active COVID-19.

The chain combines TRBV7-9 with TRBJ1-6; D is uncertain. Per the germline V gene, CDR1 is SEHNR and CDR2 is FQNEAQ (reference sequence). The V gene lost 3 bases and the J gene lost 9 bases, with 6 bases spanning the gap. The CDR3 spans 12 residues. This chain's CDR3 is CASSFNSSPLHF. CDR3 coding DNA: TGTGCCAGCAGCTTCAACAGTTCACCCCTCCACTTT.

V and J are TRBV4-2 and TRBJ2-5; TRBD2 matches at 7 bases. The CDR3 contains 14 residues. The trim removed 0 bases at V and 5 bases at J, leaving 3 bases unmatched. Germline-derived CDR1 and CDR2 are LGHNA and YNFKEQ. CDR3 residues: CASSQDVGGETQYF. CDR3 bases: TGTGCCAGCAGCCAAGATGTGGGAGGGGAGACCCAGTACTTC.

In its sample, this clone was seen a few times. The chain joins TRBV28 to TRBJ2-7, with unresolved D. The V gene's germline CDR1 is MDHEN and CDR2 SYDVKM. Deletions cut 4 bases from V and 6 bases from J, with 19 bases between. This CDR3 spans 15 amino acids. The CDR3 loop is CASSSLFRAHGEQYF. CDR3 nucleotides: TGTGCCAGCAGTTCTCTTTTTAGAGCCCACGGCGAGCAGTACTTC. Using reference TRBV28 and TRBJ2-7 for the parts outside the CDR3, the full variable domain is DVKVTQSSRYLVKRTGEKVFLECVQDMDHENMFWYRQDPGLGLRLIYFSYDVKMKEKGDIPEGYSVSREKKERFSLILESASTNQTSMYLCASSSLFRAHGEQYFGPGTRLTVT.

The chain couples TRBV6-2 or TRBV6-3 to TRBJ2-7; no clear D. The CDR3 contains 13 residues. CDR1 MNHEY and CDR2 SVGEGT come from the germline V gene. Trimming took off 2 bases at V and 0 bases at J, with 5 bases between the two ends. CDR3 residues: CASSYGGSYEQYV. CDR3 DNA sequence: TGTGCCAGCAGTTACGGCGGCTCCTACGAGCAGTACGTC.

This chain uses TRBV19 with TRBJ1-1; 8 bases are shared with TRBD1. CDR1 is LNHDA and CDR2 is SQIVND in the germline V gene (reference sequence). The CDR3 has 13 residues. V dropped 6 bases and J dropped 4; count of bases not matched to a gene: 4. The CDR3 coding sequence is TGTGCCAGTAGGCAGGGGGCAGGCACTGAAGCTTTCTTT. Encoded protein: CASRQGAGTEAFF.

This sequence joins TRBV5-4 and TRBJ1-6; maybe TRBD1 (6 bases). There are 16 residues in the CDR3. Germline V gene data show CDR1 as SGHNT and CDR2 as YYREEE (reference sequence). Trimming pared 3 bases from V and 5 bases from J, leaving 15 bases between. CDR3 coding DNA: TGTGCCAGCAGCTCAGGCGGGGGCAGAGATAATTCACCCCTCCACTTT. It is translated as CASSSGGGRDNSPLHF.

This clone was seen a single time. V usage is TRBV19 and J usage is TRBJ1-4; no firm D call. V lost 9 bases, J lost 8 bases, and 13 bases lay in between. The V gene's germline CDR1 is LNHDA and CDR2 SQIVND (reference sequence). This CDR3 spans 12 amino acids. This CDR3 is CASSDSWEKLFF. CDR3 bases: TGTGCCAGCAGTGACTCGTGGGAAAAACTGTTTTTT. The complete variable domain, with remaining parts taken from reference TRBV19 and TRBJ1-4, reads DGGITQSPKYLFRKEGQNVTLSCEQNLNHDAMYWYRQDPGQGLRLIYYSQIVNDFQKGDIAEGYSVSREKKESFPLTVTSAQKNPTAFYLCASSDSWEKLFFGSGTQLSVL.

J is TRBJ2-2 and V is TRBV5-1; D remains ambiguous. V was clipped by 1 base and J by 0 bases, with 10 bases between them. This CDR3 comprises 16 residues. CDR1 SGHRS and CDR2 YFSETQ come from the germline V gene. The CDR3 region has the DNA TGCGCCAGCAGCTTGCTCGGAGCTGCGAACACCGGGGAGCTGTTTTTT. Its translation is CASSLLGAANTGELFF. The full variable domain, with the rest looked up from reference TRBV5-1 and TRBJ2-2, is KAGVTQTPRYLIKTRGQQVTLSCSPISGHRSVSWYQQTPGQGLQFLFEYFSETQRNKGNFPGRFSGRQFSNSRSEMNVSTLELGDSALYLCASSLLGAANTGELFFGEGSRLTVL.

This clone was found a few times. This chain joins TRBV4-2 and TRBJ2-1; D possibly corresponds to TRBD1 (6 bases). V was clipped by 0 bases and J by 5 bases, with 29 bases between them. The CDR3 extends over 21 amino acids. The germline V gene encodes CDR1 LGHNA and CDR2 YNFKEQ. The CDR3 region is CASSQDSGTLSIGGIHNEQFF. The DNA of the CDR3 is TGTGCCAGCAGCCAAGACTCCGGGACACTCAGTATCGGTGGCATCCACAATGAGCAGTTCTTC.

V is TRBV7-2 and J is TRBJ2-2, with a weak D call TRBD1 (6 bases). The germline V gene has CDR1 SGHTA and CDR2 FQGNSA. Trimming removed 3 bases from V and 6 bases from J, with 20 bases in between. The CDR3 totals 17 residues. CDR3 in amino acids: CASSLSLMGAGAGELFF. The DNA of the CDR3 is TGTGCCAGCAGCTTGTCATTGATGGGGGCAGGAGCCGGGGAGCTGTTTTTT.

The rearrangement joins TRBV5-5 to TRBJ1-4; D is uncertain. Germline-derived CDR1 and CDR2 are SGHKS and YYEKEE (reference sequence). This CDR3 spans 16 amino acids. The V end was cut by 0 bases, the J end by 5 bases, with 14 bases between. The CDR3 loop is CASSLAFAGLNEKLFF. The CDR3 DNA sequence: TGTGCCAGCAGCTTGGCTTTTGCAGGCCTGAATGAAAAACTGTTTTTT. The full variable domain, rest sourced from reference TRBV5-5 and TRBJ1-4, is DAGVTQSPTHLIKTRGQQVTLRCSPISGHKSVSWYQQVLGQGPQFIFQYYEKEERGRGNFPDRFSARQFPNYSSELNVNALLLGDSALYLCASSLAFAGLNEKLFFGSGTQLSVL.

The CDR3 here is CASSPVLGGIGELFF. CDR3 nucleotides: TGTGCCAGCAGCCCCGTTTTGGGGGGTATCGGGGAGCTGTTTTTT. This sequence joins TRBV5-6 and TRBJ2-2, with D maybe TRBD2 (6 bases). CDR1 and CDR2 (germline): SGHDT, YYEEEE. The CDR3 is 15 residues long. Deletions cut 4 bases from V and 7 bases from J, with 17 bases between.

The V and J genes are TRBV5-1 and TRBJ1-1; 8 bases are a match to TRBD1. This CDR3 contains 17 residues. V shed 1 base, J shed 1 base, and the junction held 9 bases outside the gene matches. The germline V gene encodes CDR1 SGHRS and CDR2 YFSETQ. The CDR3 DNA sequence: TGCGCCAGCAGCTTGCCCAGGGGGCGGATGGGGAACACTGAAGCTTTCTTT. Encoded protein: CASSLPRGRMGNTEAFF.

This chain links TRBV9 with TRBJ2-5; a weak D match, TRBD2 (7 bases). V was trimmed by 1 base and J by 5 bases, leaving 15 bases between them. Germline V gene data show CDR1 as SGDLS and CDR2 as YYNGEE. CDR3 length equals 15 residues. Here the CDR3 reads CASSVFAGAGETQYF. As DNA, the CDR3 is TGTGCCAGCAGCGTATTCGCGGGGGCGGGGGAGACCCAGTACTTC.

This chain joins TRBV4-3 and TRBJ2-2, with D maybe TRBD1 (5 bases). CDR1 is LGHNA, CDR2 YSLEER, per germline. Trimming took off 0 bases at V and 5 bases at J, with 7 bases between the two ends. The CDR3 is 14 residues long. This CDR3 is CASSQESGTGELFF. CDR3 DNA: TGCGCCAGCAGCCAAGAGTCAGGGACCGGGGAGCTGTTTTTT.

V is TRBV28 and J is TRBJ2-3; no definite D call. The CDR3 contains 14 residues. Trimming took 7 bases from V and 2 from J, leaving 13 bases between them. Per the germline V gene, CDR1 is MDHEN and CDR2 is SYDVKM. This CDR3 is CASKRGLLTDTQYF. The DNA of the CDR3 is TGTGCCAGCAAACGAGGTCTCCTCACAGATACGCAGTATTTT.

The chain carries TRBV9 and TRBJ2-2, with 10 bases matching TRBD1. Per the germline V gene, CDR1 is SGDLS and CDR2 is YYNGEE. CDR3 length: 16 residues. V shed 0 bases and J 4 bases; nucleotides not matched to a gene: 3. The CDR3 spells CASSVGQGAGTGELFF. DNA for the CDR3: TGTGCCAGCAGCGTAGGACAGGGGGCTGGCACCGGGGAGCTGTTTTTT.

This clone has more than one count but fewer than ten. The rearrangement uses TRBV4-3 and TRBJ2-1; 14 bases line up with TRBD2. Trimming removed 3 bases from V and 3 bases from J; junction bases left unmatched: 1. The CDR3 contains 16 residues. In germline, CDR1 is LGHNA, CDR2 YSLEER. As DNA, the CDR3 is TGCGCCAGCAGCCAGGGACTAGCGGGGGACTACAATGAGCAGTTCTTC. Its translation is CASSQGLAGDYNEQFF.

This chain links TRBV11-2 with TRBJ1-2; D remains ambiguous. Germline assignment: CDR1 SGHAT and CDR2 FQNNGV. Trimming cost V 7 bases and J 8 bases, with 23 bases left between them. This CDR3 has 15 residues. CDR3 coding DNA: TGTGCCAGCACCCAGGCCGAGACCGTCCGAAAAGGCTACACCTTC. Translated, it gives CASTQAETVRKGYTF.

J is TRBJ2-7 and V is TRBV24-1, with D possibly matching TRBD1 (5 bases). V was cut by 4 bases and J by 5 bases, with 14 bases left in between. Germline values: CDR1 KGHDR, CDR2 SFDVKD. This CDR3 region has 14 residues. CDR3 sequence (DNA): TGTGCCACCAGTGAAGCCTCAGGGTTCCACGAGCAGTACTTC. Residues: CATSEASGFHEQYF.

The chain combines TRBV5-4 with TRBJ2-7, with a tentative D call TRBD2 (5 bases). CDR3 size: 15 residues. The V and J ends lost 3 bases and 1 base respectively, with 14 bases between them. Germline CDR1 reads SGHNT; CDR2 reads YYREEE (reference sequence). The CDR3: CASSSLVIASYEQYV. The CDR3 DNA reads TGTGCCAGCAGCTCACTAGTGATCGCTTCCTACGAGCAGTACGTC.

J is TRBJ2-1 and V is TRBV6-6; TRBD2 aligns across 10 bases. Germline CDR1 reads MNHNY; CDR2 reads SVGAGI (reference sequence). This CDR3 is built from 15 residues. Unmatched junction bases numbered 5, after V lost 4 bases and J lost 5 bases. The CDR3 DNA reads TGTGCCAGCAGTTTACTAGCGGGGAAAAACAATGAGCAGTTCTTC. It codes for CASSLLAGKNNEQFF.

The chain has TRBV6-4 and TRBJ2-2; D might be TRBD2 (5 bases). The CDR3 is 15 residues long. The V end lost 3 bases, the J end lost 3 bases, and 11 bases lay between the germline ends. The germline CDR1 and CDR2 sequences are MRHNA and SNTAGT. CDR3 nucleotides: TGTGCCAGCAGTGAAGGGAGATCGGACACCGGGGAGCTGTTTTTT. Amino acid sequence: CASSEGRSDTGELFF.

A few counts support this clone. The rearrangement uses TRBV28 and TRBJ2-6; 7 positions match TRBD1. CDR3 length: 16 residues. Per the germline V gene, CDR1 is MDHEN and CDR2 is SYDVKM. J was trimmed by 2 bases and V by 5 bases; bases with no gene match: 6. CDR3 sequence reads: CASSPPGTAGANVLTF. The CDR3 DNA reads TGTGCCAGCAGTCCTCCCGGGACAGCTGGGGCCAACGTCCTGACTTTC.

The CDR3 DNA sequence: TGTGCCAGCAGACATGGGGGACAGGGTGGATCTGAAGCTTTCTTT. Protein product: CASRHGGQGGSEAFF. The chain employs TRBV3-1 (or the pseudogene TRBV3-2) and TRBJ1-1, with 9 bases identical to TRBD1. V gave up 6 bases and J gave up 6 bases; unmatched junction bases: 11. The germline V gene encodes CDR1 LGHDT and CDR2 YNNKEL (reference sequence). This CDR3 is 15 amino acids long.

The chain links TRBV29-1 to TRBJ2-2; D perhaps matches TRBD1 (6 bases). The CDR3 contains 15 residues. Germline CDR1 reads SQVTM; CDR2 reads ANQGSEA. The CDR3 DNA sequence: TGCAGTGTTCCCACAGGGTGGGGGAACACCGGGGAGCTGTTTTTT. This translates into CSVPTGWGNTGELFF.

The chain uses TRBV5-4 and TRBJ1-1; D unresolved. V lost 2 bases, J lost 7 bases, and 12 bases lay in between. CDR3 length: 13 residues. The V gene's germline CDR1 is SGHNT and CDR2 YYREEE (reference sequence). The CDR3 region has the DNA TGTGCCAGCAGCTTCACATCGGGGAGTGAAGCTTTCTTT. Its protein is CASSFTSGSEAFF. The full variable domain, in which reference TRBV5-4 and TRBJ1-1 provide the parts outside the CDR3, is ETGVTQSPTHLIKTRGQQVTLRCSSQSGHNTVSWYQQALGQGPQFIFQYYREEENGRGNFPPRFSGLQFPNYSSELNVNALELDDSALYLCASSFTSGSEAFFGQGTRLTVV.

This chain links TRBV19 with TRBJ2-1, with 7 bases identical to TRBD1. With V trimmed by 4 bases and J by 10 bases, 4 bases remained unmatched. Germline values: CDR1 LNHDA, CDR2 SQIVND (reference sequence). The CDR3 is 12 residues long. The CDR3 spells CASSNWDSEQFF. CDR3 nucleotides: TGTGCCAGTAGTAATTGGGACAGCGAGCAGTTCTTC.

The chain links TRBV28 to TRBJ2-7; D ambiguous. The CDR3 loop spans 16 amino acids. The ends were cut back, 5 bases at V and 6 bases at J, with 23 bases in the middle. Germline values: CDR1 MDHEN, CDR2 SYDVKM. The CDR3 here is CASSVSSPGNVIEQYV. DNA of the CDR3: TGTGCCAGCAGTGTCTCCTCCCCGGGTAATGTCATCGAGCAGTACGTC.

The chain is built from TRBV6-4 and TRBJ2-6, with D perhaps matching TRBD1 (6 bases). V was trimmed by 0 bases and J by 2 bases, leaving 8 bases between them. Germline values: CDR1 MRHNA, CDR2 SNTAGT. The CDR3 is 16 amino acids. The CDR3 sequence: CASSDSDRTGANVLTF. CDR3 bases: TGTGCCAGCAGTGACTCTGACAGGACTGGGGCCAACGTCCTGACTTTC.